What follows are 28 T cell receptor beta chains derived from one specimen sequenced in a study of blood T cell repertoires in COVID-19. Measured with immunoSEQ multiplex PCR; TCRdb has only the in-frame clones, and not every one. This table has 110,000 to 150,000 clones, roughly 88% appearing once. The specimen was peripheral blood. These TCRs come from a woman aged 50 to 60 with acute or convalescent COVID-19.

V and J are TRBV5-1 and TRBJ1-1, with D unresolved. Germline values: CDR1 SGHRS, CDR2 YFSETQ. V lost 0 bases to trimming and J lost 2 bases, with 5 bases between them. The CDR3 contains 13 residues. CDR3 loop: CASSLVFNTEAFF. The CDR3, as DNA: TGCGCCAGCAGCTTGGTATTTAACACTGAAGCTTTCTTT.

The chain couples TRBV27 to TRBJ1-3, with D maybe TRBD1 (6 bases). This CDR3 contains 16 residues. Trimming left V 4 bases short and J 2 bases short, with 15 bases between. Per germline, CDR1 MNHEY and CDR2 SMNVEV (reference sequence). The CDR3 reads CASSSRTGKPGNTIYF. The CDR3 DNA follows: TGTGCCAGCAGTTCTCGAACAGGGAAACCTGGAAACACCATATATTTT.

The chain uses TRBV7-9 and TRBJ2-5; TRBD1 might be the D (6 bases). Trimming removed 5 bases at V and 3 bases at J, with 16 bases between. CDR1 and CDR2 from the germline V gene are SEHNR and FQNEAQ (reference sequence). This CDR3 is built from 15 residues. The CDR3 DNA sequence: TGTGCCAGCAGCGACCACCGGGACACCGAAGAGACCCAGTACTTC. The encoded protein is CASSDHRDTEETQYF.

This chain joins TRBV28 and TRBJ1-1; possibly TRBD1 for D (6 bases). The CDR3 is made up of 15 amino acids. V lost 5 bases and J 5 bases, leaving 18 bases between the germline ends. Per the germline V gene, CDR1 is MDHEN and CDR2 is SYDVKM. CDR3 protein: CASSTKKRGLTEAFF. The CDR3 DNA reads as TGTGCCAGCAGTACAAAAAAGAGGGGGTTAACTGAAGCTTTCTTT.

The CDR3 protein is CSASPYSNQPQHF. The CDR3, as DNA: TGCAGTGCAAGTCCTTATAGCAATCAGCCCCAGCATTTT. This chain joins TRBV20-1 and TRBJ1-5; no clear D gene. V lost 6 bases, J lost 0 bases, and 9 bases lay in between. The germline gives CDR1 DFQATT, CDR2 SNEGSKA (reference sequence). This CDR3 region has 13 residues.

The chain's CDR3 is CASSMTGTGAYNEQFF. In DNA, the CDR3 is TGCGCCAGCAGCATGACCGGGACAGGGGCCTACAATGAGCAGTTCTTC. The chain couples TRBV5-1 to TRBJ2-1, with 10 bases identical to TRBD1. Trimming removed 4 bases from V and 2 bases from J; junction bases left unmatched: 6. This CDR3 has 16 amino acids. The germline gives CDR1 SGHRS, CDR2 YFSETQ.

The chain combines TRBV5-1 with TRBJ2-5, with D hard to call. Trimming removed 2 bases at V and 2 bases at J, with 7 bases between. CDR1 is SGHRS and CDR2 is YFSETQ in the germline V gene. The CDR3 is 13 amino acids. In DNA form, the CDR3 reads TGCGCCAGCAGCTTTCGACTGCAAGAGACCCAGTACTTC. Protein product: CASSFRLQETQYF.

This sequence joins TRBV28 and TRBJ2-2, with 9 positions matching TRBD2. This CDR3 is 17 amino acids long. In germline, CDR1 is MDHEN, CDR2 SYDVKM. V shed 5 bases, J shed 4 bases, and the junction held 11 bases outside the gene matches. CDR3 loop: CASSPRGGRSPTGELFF. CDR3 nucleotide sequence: TGTGCCAGCAGTCCGCGGGGGGGCCGCAGTCCCACCGGGGAGCTGTTTTTT.

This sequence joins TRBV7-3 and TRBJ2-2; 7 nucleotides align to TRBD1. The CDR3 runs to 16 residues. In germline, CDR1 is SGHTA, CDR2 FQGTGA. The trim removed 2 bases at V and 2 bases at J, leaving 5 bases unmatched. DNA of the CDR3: TGTGCCAGCAGCTTACTGGGGACAGCAAACACCGGGGAGCTGTTTTTT. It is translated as CASSLLGTANTGELFF.

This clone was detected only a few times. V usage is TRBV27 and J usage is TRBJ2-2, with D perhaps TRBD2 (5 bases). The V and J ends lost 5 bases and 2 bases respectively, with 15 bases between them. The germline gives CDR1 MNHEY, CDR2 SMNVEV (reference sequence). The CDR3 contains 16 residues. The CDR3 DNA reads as TGTGCCAGCAGTCCGTCCCGGGGAGCAAACACCGGGGAGCTGTTTTTT. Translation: CASSPSRGANTGELFF.

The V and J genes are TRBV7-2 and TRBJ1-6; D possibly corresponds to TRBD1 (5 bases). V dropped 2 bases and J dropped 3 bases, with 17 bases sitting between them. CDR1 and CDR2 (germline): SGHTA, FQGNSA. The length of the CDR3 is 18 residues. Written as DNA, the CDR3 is TGTGCCAGCAGCTTACGGACGGGGGGGGTATACTATAATTCACCCCTCCACTTT. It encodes CASSLRTGGVYYNSPLHF.

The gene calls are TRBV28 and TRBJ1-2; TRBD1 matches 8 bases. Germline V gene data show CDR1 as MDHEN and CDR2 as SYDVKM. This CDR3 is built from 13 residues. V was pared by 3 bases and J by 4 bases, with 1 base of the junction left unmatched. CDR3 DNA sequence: TGTGCCAGCAGTTTTACAGGGGGCTATGGCTACACCTTC. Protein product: CASSFTGGYGYTF.

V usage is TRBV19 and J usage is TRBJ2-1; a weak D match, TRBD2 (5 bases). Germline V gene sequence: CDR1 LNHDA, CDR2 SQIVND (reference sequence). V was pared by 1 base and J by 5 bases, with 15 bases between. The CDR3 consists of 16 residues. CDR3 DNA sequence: TGTGCCAGTAGTATAGCCGGACTCCAAAATCACAATGAGCAGTTCTTC. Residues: CASSIAGLQNHNEQFF.

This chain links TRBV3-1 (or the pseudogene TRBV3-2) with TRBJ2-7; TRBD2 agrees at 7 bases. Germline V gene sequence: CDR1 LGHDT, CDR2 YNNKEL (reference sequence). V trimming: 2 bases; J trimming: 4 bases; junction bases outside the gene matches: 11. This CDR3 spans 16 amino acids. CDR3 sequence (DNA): TGTGCCAGCAGCCAATCGGAGTGGACTAGTCGTTACGAGCAGTACTTC. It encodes CASSQSEWTSRYEQYF.

The DNA of the CDR3 is TGTGCCAGCAGCTTGGTGTCGGGTACGGAGACCCAGTACTTC. Protein: CASSLVSGTETQYF. The genes are TRBV5-6 and TRBJ2-5; the D is unclear. Germline V lookup: CDR1 SGHDT, CDR2 YYEEEE. The CDR3 is 14 residues long. Trimming shortened V by 0 bases and J by 5 bases, and 11 bases separated the two germline ends.

In nucleotides, the CDR3 is TGTGCCAGTAGTATCCCCGACCGGGGTGGAAACACCATATATTTT. Protein sequence: CASSIPDRGGNTIYF. The chain recombines TRBV19 with TRBJ1-3; unclear D gene. V was pared by 3 bases and J by 3 bases, with 12 bases between. Germline assignment: CDR1 LNHDA and CDR2 SQIVND (reference sequence). The CDR3 spans 15 residues. The variable domain in full, with the rest retrieved from reference TRBV19 and TRBJ1-3, is DGGITQSPKYLFRKEGQNVTLSCEQNLNHDAMYWYRQDPGQGLRLIYYSQIVNDFQKGDIAEGYSVSREKKESFPLTVTSAQKNPTAFYLCASSIPDRGGNTIYFGEGSWLTVV.

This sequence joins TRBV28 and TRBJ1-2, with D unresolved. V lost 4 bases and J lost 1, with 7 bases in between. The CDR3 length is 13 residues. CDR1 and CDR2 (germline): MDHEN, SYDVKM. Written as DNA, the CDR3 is TGTGCCAGCAGTTCCCAGGTTAACTATGGCTACACCTTC. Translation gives CASSSQVNYGYTF.

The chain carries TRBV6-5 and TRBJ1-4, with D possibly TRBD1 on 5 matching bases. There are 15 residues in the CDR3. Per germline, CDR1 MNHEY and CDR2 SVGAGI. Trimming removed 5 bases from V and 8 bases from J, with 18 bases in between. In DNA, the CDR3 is TGTGCCAGCAGTCCGGGGGGGGGAGTGAGGGAAAAACTGTTTTTT. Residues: CASSPGGGVREKLFF.

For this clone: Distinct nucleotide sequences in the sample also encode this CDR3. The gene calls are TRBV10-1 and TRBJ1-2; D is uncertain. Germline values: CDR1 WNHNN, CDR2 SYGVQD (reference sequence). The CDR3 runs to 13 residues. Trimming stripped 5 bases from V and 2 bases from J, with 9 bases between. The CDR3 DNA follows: TGCGCCAGCAGTCCCGGAGGCAACTATGGCTACACCTTC. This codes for CASSPGGNYGYTF.

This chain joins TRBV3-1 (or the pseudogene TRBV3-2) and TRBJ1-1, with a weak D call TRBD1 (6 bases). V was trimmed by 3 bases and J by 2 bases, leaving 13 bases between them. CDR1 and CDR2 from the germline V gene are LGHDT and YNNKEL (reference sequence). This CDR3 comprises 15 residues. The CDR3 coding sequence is TGTGCCAGCAGCCAGTCCGGGGGGGCCAACACTGAAGCTTTCTTT. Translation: CASSQSGGANTEAFF.

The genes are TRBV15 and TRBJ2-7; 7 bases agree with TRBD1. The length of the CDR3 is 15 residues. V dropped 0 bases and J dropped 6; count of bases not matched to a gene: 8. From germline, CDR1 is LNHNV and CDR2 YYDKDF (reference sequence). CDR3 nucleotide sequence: TGTGCCACCAGCAGAGATTTTAACAGGGGTGGCGAGCAGTACTTC. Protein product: CATSRDFNRGGEQYF.

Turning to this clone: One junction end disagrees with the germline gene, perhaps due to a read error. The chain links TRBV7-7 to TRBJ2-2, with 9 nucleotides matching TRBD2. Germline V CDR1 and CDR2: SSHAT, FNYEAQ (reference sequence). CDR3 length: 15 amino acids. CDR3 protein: CASSSGGGVAGELFF. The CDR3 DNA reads TGTGCTAGCAGCTCCGGCGGGGGGGTCGCCGGGGAGCTGTTTTTT.

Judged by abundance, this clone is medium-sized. CDR3 loop: CASSPGVNVDTIYF. The DNA of the CDR3 is TGCGCCAGCAGCCCTGGAGTAAATGTGGACACCATATATTTT. V gene TRBV5-1 combines with J gene TRBJ1-3; no reliable D call. Between the trimmed V and J ends, which lost 4 bases and 8 bases, there was a span of 16 bases. CDR3 length equals 14 residues. Looked up from germline, CDR1 is SGHRS and CDR2 is YFSETQ.

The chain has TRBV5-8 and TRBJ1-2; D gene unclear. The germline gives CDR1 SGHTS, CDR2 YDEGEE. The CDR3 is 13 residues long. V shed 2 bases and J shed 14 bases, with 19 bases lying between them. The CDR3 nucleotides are TGTGCCAGCAGCTTTACATTCTCTGGCGGGCTTACCTTC. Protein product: CASSFTFSGGLTF.

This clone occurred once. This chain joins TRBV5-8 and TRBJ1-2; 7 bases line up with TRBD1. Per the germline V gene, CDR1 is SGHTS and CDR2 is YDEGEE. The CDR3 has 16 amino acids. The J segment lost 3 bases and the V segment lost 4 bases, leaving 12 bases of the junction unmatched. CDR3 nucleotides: TGTGCCAGCAGCGAAACGACAGGGAACTATCACTATGGCTACACCTTC. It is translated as CASSETTGNYHYGYTF. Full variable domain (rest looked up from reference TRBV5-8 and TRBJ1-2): EAGVTQSPTHLIKTRGQQATLRCSPISGHTSVYWYQQALGLGLQFLLWYDEGEERNRGNFPPRFSGRQFPNYSSELNVNALELEDSALYLCASSETTGNYHYGYTFGSGTRLTVV.

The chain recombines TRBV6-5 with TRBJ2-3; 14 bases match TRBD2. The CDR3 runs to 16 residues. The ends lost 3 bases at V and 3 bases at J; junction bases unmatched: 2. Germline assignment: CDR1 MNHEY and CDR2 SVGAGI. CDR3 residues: CASSYGLAGGTDTQYF. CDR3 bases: TGTGCCAGCAGTTATGGACTAGCGGGGGGAACAGATACGCAGTATTTT.

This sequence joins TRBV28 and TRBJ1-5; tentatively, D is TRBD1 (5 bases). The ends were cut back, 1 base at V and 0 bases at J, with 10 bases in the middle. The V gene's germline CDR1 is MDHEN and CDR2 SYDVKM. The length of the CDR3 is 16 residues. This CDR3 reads CASSLLRGGSNQPQHF. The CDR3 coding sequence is TGTGCCAGCAGTTTATTAAGGGGTGGTAGCAATCAGCCCCAGCATTTT.

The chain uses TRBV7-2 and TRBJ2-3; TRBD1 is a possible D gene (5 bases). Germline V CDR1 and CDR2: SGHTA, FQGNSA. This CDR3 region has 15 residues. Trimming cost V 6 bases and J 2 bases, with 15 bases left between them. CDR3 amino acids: CASSQGMSTTDTQYF. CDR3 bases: TGTGCCAGCAGTCAGGGTATGTCTACCACAGATACGCAGTATTTT.